The 32 T cell receptor beta chains below all came from one sample that was sequenced in a study of chemoradiotherapy in HPV16-positive cancers (dated by TCRdb to 2022 to 2024). Library preparation used the immunoSEQ multiplex PCR assay. The table comes from immuneACCESS by way of TCRdb, which keeps in-frame sequences with V and J called. Part of the clones is missing from these tables; in studies checked, under half for an unresolved V gene and the rest for unknown reasons. The sample yields about 2,200 clones; 67% were counted once. Together, the top ten hold around 30% of the sample. The sequences come from tumor tissue, collected from a patient who underwent chemoradiotherapy. The receptors shown here come from a human donor with HPV-associated anogenital cancer.

V and J are TRBV7-2 and TRBJ2-2; 7 nucleotides agree with TRBD1. Germline values: CDR1 SGHTA, CDR2 FQGNSA. This CDR3 has 14 amino acids. With 5 bases clipped from V and 4 bases from J, the junction kept 4 bases outside the gene matches. Written as DNA, the CDR3 is TGTGCCAGCAGCCCAGACAGGGCCACCGGGGAGCTGTTTTTT. It encodes CASSPDRATGELFF.

The chain is built from TRBV19 and TRBJ1-4; D is perhaps TRBD1 (6 bases). Trimming removed 7 bases from V and 5 bases from J, with 8 bases in between. This CDR3 is built from 12 residues. Per germline, CDR1 LNHDA and CDR2 SQIVND (reference sequence). CDR3 nucleotides: TGTGCCAGTAAGCAGGGGAATGAAAAACTGTTTTTT. It yields the protein CASKQGNEKLFF.

In DNA, the CDR3 is TGCGCCAGCAGCCAACATCTAACTAATGAAAAACTGTTTTTT. This translates into CASSQHLTNEKLFF. This chain uses TRBV4-3 with TRBJ1-4; D unresolved. V lost 2 bases and J 1 base, leaving 5 bases between the germline ends. The germline gives CDR1 LGHNA, CDR2 YSLEER. CDR3 length: 14 amino acids.

The chain combines TRBV5-1 with TRBJ2-2; 12 bases fit TRBD1. The CDR3 loop spans 15 amino acids. V lost 4 bases to trimming and J lost 6 bases; unmatched junction nucleotides: 4. Germline CDR1 reads SGHRS; CDR2 reads YFSETQ. The CDR3 sequence is CASSPGTGGSGELFF. The CDR3 DNA is TGCGCCAGCAGCCCCGGGACAGGGGGCTCCGGGGAGCTGTTTTTT.

Notes on this clone: The likely explanation is a read error, given a far larger clone one base away. J is TRBJ2-2 and V is TRBV27; D perhaps matches TRBD2 (6 bases). Germline lookup yields CDR1 MNHEY and CDR2 SMNVEV (reference sequence). This CDR3 contains 17 residues. Trimming cost V 8 bases and J 4 bases, with 23 bases left between them. CDR3 amino acids: CASGPSGHYSATGELFF. The CDR3 bases are TGTGCCAGCGGTCCAAGCGGGCACTACTCGGCCACCGGGGAGCTGTTTTTT.

V and J are TRBV2 and TRBJ2-7; unclear D gene. The length of the CDR3 is 14 residues. Trimming cost V 3 bases and J 0 bases, with 9 bases left between them. Germline CDR1 and CDR2: SNHLY and FYNNEI. The CDR3 is CASSDSHYSYEQYF. In nucleotides, the CDR3 is TGTGCCAGCAGTGATTCTCATTACTCCTACGAGCAGTACTTC.

The V call is TRBV7-6, the J call TRBJ2-7; TRBD2 might be the D (6 bases). V shed 1 base and J shed 6 bases, with 10 bases lying between them. Per the germline V gene, CDR1 is SGHVS and CDR2 is FNYEAQ. This CDR3 is built from 13 residues. The CDR3 DNA is TGTGCCAGCAGCTTAGACGTCGGGGGCGAGCAGTACTTC. Its translation: CASSLDVGGEQYF.

The J gene is TRBJ1-6, the V gene TRBV7-9, with a tentative D call TRBD1 (5 bases). CDR3 length equals 14 residues. Trimming cost V 2 bases and J 10 bases, with 12 bases left between them. The V gene's germline CDR1 is SEHNR and CDR2 FQNEAQ (reference sequence). In DNA, the CDR3 is TGTGCCAGCAGCTTACAGGGTCTCGGGTCACCCCTCCACTTT. It codes for CASSLQGLGSPLHF. Full variable domain (rest looked up from reference TRBV7-9 and TRBJ1-6): DTGVSQNPRHKITKRGQNVTFRCDPISEHNRLYWYRQTLGQGPEFLTYFQNEAQLEKSRLLSDRFSAERPKGSFSTLEIQRTEQGDSAMYLCASSLQGLGSPLHFGNGTRLTVT.

The rearrangement joins TRBV30 to TRBJ2-1; a weak D match, TRBD1 (5 bases). The CDR3 totals 14 residues. V lost 8 bases and J 8 bases, leaving 22 bases between the germline ends. The germline CDR1 and CDR2 sequences are GTSNPN and SVGIG (reference sequence). This chain's CDR3 is CAGAAGPPSDEQFF. CDR3 nucleotides: TGTGCCGGGGCGGCAGGGCCTCCCTCGGATGAGCAGTTCTTC.

This chain connects TRBV19 to TRBJ2-3; tentatively, D is TRBD2 (7 bases). Germline V lookup: CDR1 LNHDA, CDR2 SQIVND (reference sequence). The CDR3 loop spans 14 amino acids. The germline V and J ends were trimmed by 5 bases and 5 bases, with 14 bases remaining between them. CDR3 nucleotides: TGTGCCAGTAGTCAAGGGGGGGCAGGAGATACGCAGTATTTT. Translated: CASSQGGAGDTQYF.

The chain combines TRBV7-9 with TRBJ1-2, with 12 bases aligning to TRBD1. J was trimmed by 3 bases and V by 10 bases; bases with no gene match: 9. Germline CDR1 and CDR2: SEHNR and FQNEAQ (reference sequence). CDR3 length: 15 amino acids. CDR3 amino acids: CAIPGDRGRDYGYTF. The CDR3 nucleotides read TGTGCCATTCCAGGGGACAGGGGGCGAGACTATGGCTACACCTTC.

This chain uses TRBV11-2 with TRBJ2-7, with 9 bases identical to TRBD1. The V gene end was trimmed by 3 bases and the J gene end by 5 bases; junction bases not matched to a gene: 5. Germline V CDR1 and CDR2: SGHAT, FQNNGV. The CDR3 has 14 residues. CDR3 in DNA: TGTGCCAGCAGCTTGACAGGGGGGCGAAACGAGCAGTACTTC. It codes for CASSLTGGRNEQYF.

This rearrangement joins TRBV11-3 to TRBJ2-1; the match to TRBD2 covers 8 bases. From germline, CDR1 is SGHNT and CDR2 YENEEA. V trimming: 5 bases; J trimming: 6 bases; junction bases outside the gene matches: 9. The CDR3 is 15 amino acids. CDR3 sequence: CASSPGARGGNEQFF. The CDR3, as DNA: TGTGCCAGCAGCCCAGGGGCACGGGGGGGCAATGAGCAGTTCTTC.

The chain combines TRBV18 with TRBJ2-1, with 7 bases aligning to TRBD2. The CDR3 runs to 16 residues. The germline gives CDR1 KGHSH, CDR2 LQKENI. V shed 3 bases, J shed 7 bases, and the junction held 12 bases outside the gene matches. In DNA, the CDR3 is TGTGCCAGCTCACCCCTTTCGAGCGGGGATAGGAATGAGCAGTTCTTC. Translating it yields CASSPLSSGDRNEQFF.

Comments on this clone: The junction differs from germline at one of its ends, possibly a read error. Other nucleotide sequences from this sample produce the same CDR3. The chain combines TRBV30 with TRBJ2-7; the D is unclear. CDR3 size: 12 residues. Germline lookup yields CDR1 GTSNPN and CDR2 SVGIG (reference sequence). In DNA form, the CDR3 reads TGCGCCTGGCCTGTTAGCTCCAACGAGCAATACTTC. This translates into CAWPVSSNEQYF.

The chain has TRBV7-2 and TRBJ2-1; the D gene is possibly TRBD2 (7 bases). This CDR3 spans 15 amino acids. Trimming pared 1 base from V and 3 bases from J, leaving 10 bases between. Per the germline V gene, CDR1 is SGHTA and CDR2 is FQGNSA. The CDR3 sequence is CASSLGGGIYNEQFF. CDR3 in DNA: TGTGCCAGCAGCTTAGGCGGGGGCATCTACAATGAGCAGTTCTTC. The full variable domain, rest sourced from reference TRBV7-2 and TRBJ2-1, is GAGVSQSPSNKVTEKGKDVELRCDPISGHTALYWYRQSLGQGLEFLIYFQGNSAPDKSGLPSDRFSAERTGGSVSTLTIQRTQQEDSAVYLCASSLGGGIYNEQFFGPGTRLTVL.

The rearrangement joins TRBV11-2 to TRBJ1-5, with 9 bases aligning to TRBD1. CDR3 length equals 15 residues. Germline assignment: CDR1 SGHAT and CDR2 FQNNGV. Trimming cost V 5 bases and J 6 bases; bases outside gene matches: 8. CDR3 in DNA: TGTGCCAGCAGCGCAGACAGGGGGGGGGTTCAGCCCCAGCATTTT. Residues: CASSADRGGVQPQHF.

By share, this clone ranks as large. V usage is TRBV5-1 and J usage is TRBJ1-2, with D possibly being TRBD1 (6 bases). This CDR3 is 13 amino acids long. The germline V and J ends were trimmed by 6 bases and 6 bases, with 15 bases remaining between them. Germline lookup yields CDR1 SGHRS and CDR2 YFSETQ. The chain's CDR3 is CASTSQGADGYTF. The CDR3 DNA reads TGCGCCAGCACCTCACAGGGAGCGGATGGCTACACCTTC.

The rearrangement uses TRBV15 and TRBJ1-4; no firm D call. The length of the CDR3 is 15 residues. Deletions cut 0 bases from V and 4 bases from J, with 9 bases between. Germline lookup yields CDR1 LNHNV and CDR2 YYDKDF (reference sequence). CDR3: CATSRERHLNEKLFF. CDR3 nucleotides: TGTGCCACCAGCAGAGAACGACACCTTAATGAAAAACTGTTTTTT.

V usage is TRBV19 and J usage is TRBJ1-4, with a tentative D call TRBD1 (6 bases). The CDR3 length is 14 residues. Germline assignment: CDR1 LNHDA and CDR2 SQIVND (reference sequence). V lost 6 bases and J lost 5, with 13 bases in between. The CDR3 coding sequence is TGTGCCAGTAGAACAGGGAGTGCCAATGAAAAACTGTTTTTT. It is translated as CASRTGSANEKLFF.

The rearrangement links TRBV6-6 to TRBJ1-1; D possibly corresponds to TRBD1 (6 bases). Trimming took 5 bases from V and 4 from J, leaving 11 bases between them. Germline CDR1 and CDR2: MNHNY and SVGAGI (reference sequence). The length of the CDR3 is 13 residues. The DNA for the CDR3 is TGTGCCAGCAGTCCCGGACAGTTCACTGAAGCTTTCTTT. Translation gives CASSPGQFTEAFF.

The rearrangement links TRBV5-1 to TRBJ2-1; D is undetermined. Trimming pared 2 bases from V and 0 bases from J, leaving 12 bases between. This CDR3 has 16 amino acids. Germline CDR1 reads SGHRS; CDR2 reads YFSETQ. The CDR3 loop reads CASSLGVGNSYNEQFF. CDR3 bases: TGCGCCAGCAGCTTAGGTGTGGGAAACTCCTACAATGAGCAGTTCTTC.

This clone was observed a handful of times. The chain has TRBV6-1 and TRBJ1-1, with 9 nucleotides matching TRBD1. With 6 bases clipped from V and 11 bases from J, the junction kept 10 bases outside the gene matches. CDR1 and CDR2 from the germline V gene are MNHNS and SASEGT. This CDR3 has 13 amino acids. The CDR3 protein is CASRGLQGARAFF. CDR3 in DNA: TGTGCCAGCAGGGGCCTACAGGGGGCGCGGGCTTTCTTT.

In nucleotides, the CDR3 is TGTGCCAGCAGCAAGGCCGGAGTCACAAGGACAGGGGCTACCAATCAGCCCCAGCATTTT. Its translation is CASSKAGVTRTGATNQPQHF. The J gene is TRBJ1-5, the V gene TRBV21-1; the table's D gene call, TRBD1, was not cross checked with the DNA. TRBV21-1 represents a pseudogene. This CDR3 is 20 amino acids long.

This clone was observed a single time. V is TRBV21-1 and J is TRBJ2-7; TRBD2, the table's D call, lacks a check against the DNA. TRBV21-1 is a pseudogene. This CDR3 is 18 amino acids long. This chain's CDR3 is CASSSYRVSQPSVYEQYV. The CDR3 DNA follows: TGTGCCAGCAGCAGTTACCGGGTTTCCCAGCCTTCGGTCTACGAGCAGTACGTC.

The chain couples TRBV29-1 to TRBJ1-2, with D maybe TRBD1 (6 bases). Per germline, CDR1 SQVTM and CDR2 ANQGSEA. V lost 5 bases and J lost 4, with 20 bases in between. The CDR3 covers 15 residues. This chain's CDR3 is CSVLTPTTGPYGYTF. The CDR3 DNA is TGCAGCGTTCTCACCCCTACCACAGGGCCCTATGGCTACACCTTC.

The chain has TRBV27 and TRBJ2-5; the D gene could be TRBD1 or TRBD2 (6 bases each). The CDR3 runs 15 residues. Germline values: CDR1 MNHEY, CDR2 SMNVEV (reference sequence). Trimming removed 6 bases from V and 5 bases from J, with 19 bases in between. This chain's CDR3 is CASRPLVGGWETQYF. The CDR3 DNA sequence: TGTGCCAGCAGACCCCTCGTCGGGGGCTGGGAGACCCAGTACTTC.

This clone has just one count. The V gene is TRBV28, the J gene TRBJ2-7; 8 positions match TRBD1. The length of the CDR3 is 13 residues. V trimming: 6 bases; J trimming: 7 bases; junction bases outside the gene matches: 8. Germline V gives CDR1 MDHEN, CDR2 SYDVKM. The CDR3 loop is CASSGQGVSEQYF. CDR3 DNA: TGTGCCAGCAGCGGACAGGGAGTAAGTGAGCAGTACTTC. The full variable domain, in which reference TRBV28 and TRBJ2-7 provide the parts outside the CDR3, is DVKVTQSSRYLVKRTGEKVFLECVQDMDHENMFWYRQDPGLGLRLIYFSYDVKMKEKGDIPEGYSVSREKKERFSLILESASTNQTSMYLCASSGQGVSEQYFGPGTRLTVT.

The V gene is TRBV5-6, the J gene TRBJ1-2, with a weak D call TRBD1 (5 bases). The CDR3 is made up of 17 amino acids. In germline, CDR1 is SGHDT, CDR2 YYEEEE. The V and J ends lost 3 bases and 4 bases respectively, with 22 bases between them. The CDR3, as DNA: TGTGCCAGCAGCTCCTTTGGGATCGGGGACGGACCCTATGGCTACACCTTC. The encoded protein is CASSSFGIGDGPYGYTF.

This rearrangement joins TRBV29-1 to TRBJ2-5; 7 bases map to TRBD2. J lost 5 bases, V lost 8 bases, and 11 bases had no gene match. The CDR3 is 13 residues long. Germline CDR1 is SQVTM and CDR2 is ANQGSEA. The CDR3 here is CSLRPLGGETQYF. The CDR3 DNA reads as TGCAGCCTACGACCGTTGGGAGGGGAGACCCAGTACTTC.

The DNA for the CDR3 is TGTGCCAGCAGCCCCCTCGGTGGGGCCGGGGAGCTGTTTTTT. Translation gives CASSPLGGAGELFF. The rearrangement links TRBV14 to TRBJ2-2; unclear D gene. Germline CDR1 is SGHDN and CDR2 is FVKESK. V was pared by 4 bases and J by 6 bases, with 12 bases between. The CDR3 length is 14 residues.

The chain uses TRBV7-9 and TRBJ2-1; TRBD2 aligns across 13 bases. CDR1 is SEHNR and CDR2 is FQNEAQ in the germline V gene (reference sequence). The CDR3 has 16 amino acids. V trimming: 5 bases; J trimming: 7 bases; junction bases outside the gene matches: 8. The CDR3 DNA reads TGTGCCAGCAGCCCTCGGACTAGCGGGAGCTGGAATGAGCAGTTCTTC. Translating gives CASSPRTSGSWNEQFF.